This T cell receptor (beta chain) appears in the sequencing data of a study of technical replicates of blood from several donors. Trimming removed 7 bases from V and 4 bases from J; junction bases left unmatched: 11. Germline lookup yields CDR1 LNHDA and CDR2 SQIVND (reference sequence). The CDR3 is 15 amino acids. Assay used: immunoSEQ multiplex PCR; TCRdb lists only in-frame clones, some missing. The sample holds tens of thousands of clones, just under 95% seen once. Sequencing used T cells isolated from PBMCs. The V gene is TRBV19, the J gene TRBJ1-1, with 8 nucleotides matching TRBD1. This sequence originates from a human donor in good health. The CDR3 is CASKTGGAGVTEAFF. DNA of the CDR3: TGTGCCAGTAAAACAGGGGGTGCAGGAGTCACTGAAGCTTTCTTT. The whole variable domain, remainder taken from reference TRBV19 and TRBJ1-1, is DGGITQSPKYLFRKEGQNVTLSCEQNLNHDAMYWYRQDPGQGLRLIYYSQIVNDFQKGDIAEGYSVSREKKESFPLTVTSAQKNPTAFYLCASKTGGAGVTEAFFGQGTRLTVV.